A selection of T cell receptor beta chains follows, all from one sample in a study of response to subunit inactivated influenza vaccine. MiXCR, run by TCRdb on the RT-PCR reads, gives a single entry per CDR3 protein. Here the sample spans almost 250,000 distinct CDR3 sequences, approximately 12% being singletons. The source was non-naive T cells sorted from PBMCs, collected approximately 15 days before vaccination. The receptor set was obtained from a man in his fifties who received an inactivated influenza vaccine. Both conserved end residues are part of each CDR3. D genes are given only for firm matches. Size values are once, few and many counts, or a class for expanded clones, and some rows have none.

clone size	V gene	D gene	J gene	CDR3 protein	CDR3 DNA
.	TRBV25-1	.	TRBJ2-7	CASSGYYEQYF	TGTGCCAGCAGTGGATATTACGAGCAGTACTTC
.	TRBV7-2	TRBD1	TRBJ2-1	CASSRWVDRGQGEQFF	TGTGCCAGCAGCCGGTGGGTGGACAGGGGGCAGGGTGAGCAGTTCTTC
few	TRBV3-1	.	TRBJ1-2	CASSLFISAPAGYTF	TGTGCCAGCAGCCTTTTTATATCAGCCCCTGCCGGCTACACCTTC
.	TRBV2	.	TRBJ2-1	CASSSAGVNEQFF	TGTGCCAGCAGTTCGGCAGGGGTTAATGAGCAGTTCTTC
few	TRBV28	TRBD2	TRBJ2-7	CASSQGLAGEGEQYF	TGTGCCAGCAGTCAGGGACTAGCGGGAGAGGGCGAGCAGTACTTC
few	TRBV7-2	TRBD2	TRBJ2-1	CASSPTSGRGSEQFF	TGTGCCAGCAGCCCGACTAGCGGGAGGGGAAGTGAGCAGTTCTTC
.	TRBV20-1	.	TRBJ2-1	CSAFIKGAAYNEQFF	TGCAGTGCTTTTATCAAAGGGGCAGCATACAATGAGCAGTTCTTC
few	TRBV20-1	TRBD1	TRBJ2-7	CSGQPGQGAGEQYF	TGCAGTGGACAACCGGGACAGGGAGCGGGGGAGCAGTACTTC
.	TRBV6-5	.	TRBJ1-4	CASSDSGGREKLFF	TGTGCCAGCAGTGACTCCGGGGGAAGAGAAAAACTGTTTTTT
.	TRBV4-3	.	TRBJ1-5	CASSPRGERGQPQHF	TGCGCCAGCAGCCCCAGAGGAGAACGGGGGCAGCCCCAGCATTTT
.	TRBV10-3	.	TRBJ2-7	CAISDPSSYVRYF	TGTGCCATCAGTGACCCCTCTTCGTACGTTCGGTACTTC
.	TRBV18	.	TRBJ1-1	CASSPAGLSMNTEAFF	TGTGCCAGCTCTCCGGCGGGGCTGAGCATGAACACTGAAGCTTTCTTT
once	TRBV3-1	TRBD1	TRBJ2-5	CASSQDRTGGQETQYF	TGTGCCAGCAGCCAAGATAGAACAGGGGGCCAAGAGACCCAGTACTTC
.	TRBV19	TRBD1	TRBJ1-5	CASSGGRDRAGQPQHF	TGTGCCAGTAGTGGCGGACGAGACAGGGCTGGACAGCCCCAGCATTTT
few	TRBV30	.	TRBJ1-4	CAWRNGGNEKLFF	TGTGCCTGGAGGAACGGGGGGAATGAAAAACTGTTTTTT
many	TRBV28	TRBD1	TRBJ2-1	CASSKDRGGLYEQFF	TGTGCCAGCAGCAAAGACAGGGGAGGCCTCTATGAGCAGTTCTTC
few	TRBV5-1	.	TRBJ2-2	CASSSVRGNTGELFF	TGCGCCAGCAGCTCAGTACGGGGTAACACCGGGGAGCTGTTTTTT
many	TRBV29-1	TRBD1	TRBJ1-2	CSAVTGGGYGYTF	TGCAGCGCTGTGACAGGGGGCGGCTATGGCTACACCTTC
few	TRBV5-6	.	TRBJ2-7	CASSWDRSSYEQYF	TGTGCCAGCAGCTGGGACCGAAGCTCCTACGAGCAGTACTTC
many	TRBV20-1	.	TRBJ2-1	CSARDLGGSYNEQFF	TGCAGTGCTAGAGACCTCGGTGGATCCTACAATGAGCAGTTCTTC
few	TRBV20-1	.	TRBJ2-1	CSVFRRANEQFF	TGCAGTGTATTCCGGAGGGCCAATGAGCAGTTCTTC
many	TRBV12-3/TRBV12-4	.	TRBJ1-4	CASSLSGGGHEKLFF	TGTGCCAGCAGTTTATCGGGGGGCGGGCATGAAAAACTGTTTTTT
.	TRBV29-1	.	TRBJ1-3	CSVATGNTIYF	TGCAGCGTTGCTACGGGAAACACCATATATTTT
.	TRBV5-8	.	TRBJ2-5	CASSYGGQLGETQYF	TGTGCCAGCAGCTACGGGGGACAGCTCGGGGAGACCCAGTACTTC
.	TRBV28	.	TRBJ2-7	CASTRVGGAEQYF	TGTGCCAGTACTAGAGTGGGGGGGGCTGAGCAGTACTTC
many	TRBV18	.	TRBJ1-1	CASSRGHNTEAFF	TGTGCCAGCTCTCGAGGACATAACACTGAAGCTTTCTTT
few	TRBV28	.	TRBJ2-1	CASSPTDPNEQFF	TGTGCCAGCAGTCCGACGGACCCCAATGAGCAGTTCTTC
.	TRBV5-4	TRBD1	TRBJ2-1	CASSLMTGSNLNEQFF	TGTGCCAGCAGCTTGATGACAGGGTCAAATCTCAATGAGCAGTTCTTC
.	TRBV20-1	.	TRBJ1-4	CSARVLTGPITLFF	TGCAGTGCTAGAGTGTTGACAGGCCCAATCACACTGTTTTTT
few	TRBV6-5	TRBD1	TRBJ1-2	CASSYSYQGEGGYTF	TGTGCCAGCAGTTACTCGTATCAGGGGGAGGGAGGCTACACCTTC